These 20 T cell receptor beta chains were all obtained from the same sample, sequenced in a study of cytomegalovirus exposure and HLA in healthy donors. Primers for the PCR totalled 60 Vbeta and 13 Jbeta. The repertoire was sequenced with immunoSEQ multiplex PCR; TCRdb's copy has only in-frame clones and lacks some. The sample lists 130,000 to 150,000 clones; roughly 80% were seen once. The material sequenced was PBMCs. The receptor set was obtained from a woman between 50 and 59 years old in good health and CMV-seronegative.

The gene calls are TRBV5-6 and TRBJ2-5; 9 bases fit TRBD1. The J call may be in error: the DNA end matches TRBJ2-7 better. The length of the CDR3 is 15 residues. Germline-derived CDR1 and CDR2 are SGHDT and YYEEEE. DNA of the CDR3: TGTGCCAGCAGCGGAGGGACAGGGATGGTGGGCGAGCAGTACTTC. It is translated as CASSGGTGMVGEQYF.

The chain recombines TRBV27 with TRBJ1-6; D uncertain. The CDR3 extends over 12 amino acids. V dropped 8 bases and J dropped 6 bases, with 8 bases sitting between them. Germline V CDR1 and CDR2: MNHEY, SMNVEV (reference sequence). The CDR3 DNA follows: TGTGCCAGCGGACTTTTTAATTCACCCCTCCACTTT. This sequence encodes CASGLFNSPLHF.

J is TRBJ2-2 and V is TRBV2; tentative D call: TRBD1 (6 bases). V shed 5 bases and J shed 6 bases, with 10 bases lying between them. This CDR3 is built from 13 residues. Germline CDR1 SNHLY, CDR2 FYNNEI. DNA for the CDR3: TGTGCCAGCAGTTCACAGGGAGCCGGGGAGCTGTTTTTT. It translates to CASSSQGAGELFF. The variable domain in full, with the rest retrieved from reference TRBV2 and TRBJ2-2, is EPEVTQTPSHQVTQMGQEVILRCVPISNHLYFYWYRQILGQKVEFLVSFYNNEISEKSEIFDDQFSVERPDGSNFTLKIRSTKLEDSAMYFCASSSQGAGELFFGEGSRLTVL.

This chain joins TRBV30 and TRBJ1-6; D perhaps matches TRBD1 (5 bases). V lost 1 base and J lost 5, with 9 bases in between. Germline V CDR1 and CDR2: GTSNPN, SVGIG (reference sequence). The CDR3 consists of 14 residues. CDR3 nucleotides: TGTGCCTGGAGTGCGGGGGGGAATAATTCACCCCTCCACTTT. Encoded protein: CAWSAGGNNSPLHF.

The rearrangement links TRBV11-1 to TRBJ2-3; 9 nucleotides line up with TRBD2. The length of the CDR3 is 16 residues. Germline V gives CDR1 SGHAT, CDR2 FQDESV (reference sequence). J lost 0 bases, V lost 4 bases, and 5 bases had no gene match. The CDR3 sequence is CASSYLAGMSTDTQYF. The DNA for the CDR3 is TGTGCCAGCAGCTACCTAGCGGGGATGAGCACAGATACGCAGTATTTT.

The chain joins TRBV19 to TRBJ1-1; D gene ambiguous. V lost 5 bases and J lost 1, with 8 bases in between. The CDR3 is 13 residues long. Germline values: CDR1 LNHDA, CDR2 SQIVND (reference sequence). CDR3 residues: CASSVTGNTEAFF. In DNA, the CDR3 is TGTGCCAGTAGTGTTACTGGGAACACTGAAGCTTTCTTT.

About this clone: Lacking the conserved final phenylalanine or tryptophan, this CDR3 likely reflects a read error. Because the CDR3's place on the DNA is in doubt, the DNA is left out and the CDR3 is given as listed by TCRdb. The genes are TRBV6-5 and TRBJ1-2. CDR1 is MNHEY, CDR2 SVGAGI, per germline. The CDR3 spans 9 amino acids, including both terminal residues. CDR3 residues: CASSRGTLL.

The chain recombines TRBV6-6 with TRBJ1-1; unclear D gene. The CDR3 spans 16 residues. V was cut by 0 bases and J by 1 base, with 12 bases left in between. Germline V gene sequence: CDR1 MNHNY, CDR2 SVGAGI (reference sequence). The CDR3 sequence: CASSYSMKEGNTEAFF. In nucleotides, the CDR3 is TGTGCCAGCAGTTACTCGATGAAGGAGGGGAACACTGAAGCTTTCTTT.

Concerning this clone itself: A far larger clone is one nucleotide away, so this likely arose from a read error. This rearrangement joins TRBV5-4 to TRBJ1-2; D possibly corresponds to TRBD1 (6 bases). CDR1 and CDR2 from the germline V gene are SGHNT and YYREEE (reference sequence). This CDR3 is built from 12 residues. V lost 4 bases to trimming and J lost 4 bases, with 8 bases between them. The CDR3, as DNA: TGTGCCAGCAGCGTGGACAGCTATGGCTACACCTTC. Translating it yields CASSVDSYGYTF.

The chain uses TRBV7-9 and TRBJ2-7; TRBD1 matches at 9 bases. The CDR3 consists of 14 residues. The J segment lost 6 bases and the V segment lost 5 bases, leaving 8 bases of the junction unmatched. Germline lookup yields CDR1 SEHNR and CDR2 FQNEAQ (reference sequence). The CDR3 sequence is CASSPRDRVLEQYF. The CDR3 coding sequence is TGTGCCAGCAGCCCTCGGGACAGGGTCCTCGAGCAGTACTTC. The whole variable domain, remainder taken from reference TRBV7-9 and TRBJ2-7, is DTGVSQNPRHKITKRGQNVTFRCDPISEHNRLYWYRQTLGQGPEFLTYFQNEAQLEKSRLLSDRFSAERPKGSFSTLEIQRTEQGDSAMYLCASSPRDRVLEQYFGPGTRLTVT.

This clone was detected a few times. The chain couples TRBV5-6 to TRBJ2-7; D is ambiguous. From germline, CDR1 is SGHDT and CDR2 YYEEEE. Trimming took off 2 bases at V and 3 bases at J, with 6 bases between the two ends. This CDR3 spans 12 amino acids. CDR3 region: CASSFSYYEQYF. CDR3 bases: TGTGCCAGCAGCTTTTCCTACTACGAGCAGTACTTC.

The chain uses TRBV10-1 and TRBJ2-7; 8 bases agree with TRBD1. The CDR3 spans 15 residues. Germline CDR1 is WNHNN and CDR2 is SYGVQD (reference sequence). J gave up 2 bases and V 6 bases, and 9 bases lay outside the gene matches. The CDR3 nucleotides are TGCGCCAGCAGCAGCCGGACAGGGAGACCCTACGAGCAGTACTTC. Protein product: CASSSRTGRPYEQYF.

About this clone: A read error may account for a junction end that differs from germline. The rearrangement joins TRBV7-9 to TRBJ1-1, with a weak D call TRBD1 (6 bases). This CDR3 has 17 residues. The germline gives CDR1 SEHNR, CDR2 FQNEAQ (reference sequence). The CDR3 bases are TGTTCCAGCAGCTTTTGGTGGGCGGGGGGCTCCAACACTGAAGCTTTCTTT. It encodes CSSSFWWAGGSNTEAFF.

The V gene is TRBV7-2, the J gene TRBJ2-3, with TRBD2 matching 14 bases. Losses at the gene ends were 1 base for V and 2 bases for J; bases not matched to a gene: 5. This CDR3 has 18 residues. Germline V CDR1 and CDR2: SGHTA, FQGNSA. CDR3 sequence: CASSLGLAGGRITDTQYF. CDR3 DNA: TGTGCCAGCAGCTTAGGACTAGCGGGGGGGAGAATCACAGATACGCAGTATTTT.

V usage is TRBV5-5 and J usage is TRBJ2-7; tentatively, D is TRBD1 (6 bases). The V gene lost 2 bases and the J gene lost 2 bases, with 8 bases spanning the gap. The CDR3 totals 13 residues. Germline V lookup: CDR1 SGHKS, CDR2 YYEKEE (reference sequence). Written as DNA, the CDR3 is TGTGCCAGCAGCTTCCAGGGGCCCTACGAGCAGTACTTC. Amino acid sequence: CASSFQGPYEQYF.

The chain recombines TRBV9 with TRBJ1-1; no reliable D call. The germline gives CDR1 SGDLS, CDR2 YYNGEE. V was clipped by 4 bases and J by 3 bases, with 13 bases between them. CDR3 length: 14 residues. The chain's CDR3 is CASSTISGYTEAFF. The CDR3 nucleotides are TGTGCCAGCAGCACAATAAGCGGATACACTGAAGCTTTCTTT.

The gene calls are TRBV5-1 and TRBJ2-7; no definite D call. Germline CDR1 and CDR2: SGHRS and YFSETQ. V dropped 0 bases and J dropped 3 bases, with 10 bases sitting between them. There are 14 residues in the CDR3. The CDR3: CASSLGQEIYEQYF. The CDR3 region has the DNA TGCGCCAGCAGCTTGGGTCAGGAAATCTACGAGCAGTACTTC.

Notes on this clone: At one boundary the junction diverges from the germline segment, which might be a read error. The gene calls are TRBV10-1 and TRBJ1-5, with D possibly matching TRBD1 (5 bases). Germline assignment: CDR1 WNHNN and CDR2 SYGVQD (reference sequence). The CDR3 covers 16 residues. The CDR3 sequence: CASSESQGQGYQLQHF. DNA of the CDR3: TGCGCCAGCAGTGAGTCCCAAGGGCAGGGCTATCAGCTCCAGCATTTT.

CDR3 sequence reads: CAWSENREMNTEAFF. CDR3 sequence (DNA): TGTGCCTGGAGTGAGAACAGGGAAATGAACACTGAAGCTTTCTTT. The chain carries TRBV30 and TRBJ1-1; D is possibly TRBD1 (6 bases). V gave up 1 base and J gave up 0 bases, with 12 bases separating them. Germline V gene sequence: CDR1 GTSNPN, CDR2 SVGIG (reference sequence). The CDR3 is 15 amino acids.

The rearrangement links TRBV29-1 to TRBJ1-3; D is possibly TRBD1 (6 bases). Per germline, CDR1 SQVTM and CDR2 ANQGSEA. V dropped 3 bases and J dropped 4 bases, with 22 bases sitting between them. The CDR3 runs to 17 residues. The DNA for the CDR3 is TGCAGCGTTGAGGGGGTCAGGGGCCCGCTTGGGGGAAACACCATATATTTT. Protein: CSVEGVRGPLGGNTIYF.